These 25 T cell receptor beta chains were all obtained from the same sample, sequenced in a study of human T cells and chemical hapten exposure (dated by TCRdb to the early 2020s). The time point label on this specimen signifies: patch test 2, 6 weeks after DPC sensitization. The label giving this sample's treatment or condition can be read as: therapeutic diphenylcyclopropenone sensitization with weekly scalp DPC. The library came from RACE. Sequenced on a NextSeq 500. TCRdb trimmed the raw reads at Q25, called clones with MiXCR and kept productive beta chains. Every distinct CDR3 protein forms one entry, paired with its most common genes and DNA. The sample profile shows approximately 97,000 distinct CDR3 sequences; about an eighth of them were found once. Together, the top ten hold 3.2% of the sample. Sequences were derived from whole blood, sampled in connection with sensitization to the hapten diphenylcyclopropenone (DPC). These receptors were obtained from a woman aged 40 to 50 with alopecia areata. Some clones in this sample may be carry-over from other donors' samples.

This clonotype was recorded many times. This chain links TRBV6-2 or TRBV6-3 with TRBJ2-7; D might be TRBD2 (5 bases). The CDR3 length is 13 residues. With 6 bases removed from V and 7 bases from J, the gap between germline ends came to 16 bases. From germline, CDR1 is MNHEY and CDR2 SVGEGT. CDR3 sequence: CASSLLYPGEQYF. The CDR3 nucleotides read TGTGCCAGCAGCCTACTCTATCCGGGGGAGCAGTACTTC.

This clonotype was seen only a few times. The J gene is TRBJ2-3, the V gene TRBV6-4; TRBD2 agrees at 10 bases. CDR1 and CDR2 from the germline V gene are MRHNA and SNTAGT. The trim removed 6 bases at V and 6 bases at J, leaving 6 bases unmatched. CDR3 length equals 14 residues. The CDR3 DNA reads as TGTGCCAGCAGAGCTAGCGGGAGCAGCGATACGCAGTATTTT. Translating it yields CASRASGSSDTQYF.

There are a few counts of this clonotype. This chain connects TRBV4-3 to TRBJ1-2; possible D gene TRBD1, 6 bases. The CDR3 has 16 amino acids. Trimming took 3 bases from V and 0 from J, leaving 14 bases between them. Germline CDR1 LGHNA, CDR2 YSLEER. The CDR3 is CASSHVTGTANYGYTF. The CDR3 nucleotides read TGCGCCAGCAGCCATGTTACAGGGACGGCTAACTATGGCTACACCTTC.

V is TRBV13 and J is TRBJ1-2, with D possibly TRBD1 on 6 matching bases. The germline V gene has CDR1 PRHDT and CDR2 FYEKMQ (reference sequence). V was shortened by 5 bases and J by 4 bases, with 20 bases between the two germline ends. This CDR3 spans 16 amino acids. CDR3: CASSPPAQGISYGYTF. The DNA for the CDR3 is TGTGCCAGCAGCCCCCCCGCCCAGGGGATAAGCTATGGCTACACCTTC. Together with reference TRBV13 and TRBJ1-2, the CDR3 gives the full variable domain: AAGVIQSPRHLIKEKRETATLKCYPIPRHDTVYWYQQGPGQDPQFLISFYEKMQSDKGSIPDRFSAQQFSDYHSELNMSSLELGDSALYFCASSPPAQGISYGYTFGSGTRLTVV.

The V gene is TRBV20-1, the J gene TRBJ2-4; 11 bases agree with TRBD2. Germline V gene data show CDR1 as DFQATT and CDR2 as SNEGSKA (reference sequence). This CDR3 spans 15 amino acids. CDR3 residues: CSPLTSGTAKNIQYF. CDR3 coding DNA: TGCAGCCCTCTGACTAGCGGGACCGCCAAAAACATTCAGTACTTC.

Remarks on this clonotype: At one of its ends the junction is not consistent with the germline gene, which may arise from a read error. The chain joins TRBV5-6 to TRBJ2-3; tentatively, D is TRBD1 (5 bases). This CDR3 region has 12 residues. Germline-derived CDR1 and CDR2 are SGHDT and YYEEEE. The CDR3 DNA sequence: TGTGCCAGCAGCTTGCCGACAGTTACGCAGTATTTT. Amino acid sequence: CASSLPTVTQYF.

The chain couples TRBV6-6 to TRBJ2-7; weak D call: TRBD1 (5 bases). The CDR3 runs 13 residues. CDR1 MNHNY and CDR2 SVGAGI come from the germline V gene (reference sequence). Trimming shortened V by 5 bases and J by 0 bases, and 8 bases separated the two germline ends. In DNA, the CDR3 is TGTGCCAGCAGTGCCGGACACTCCTACGAGCAGTACTTC. It yields the protein CASSAGHSYEQYF.

The rearrangement joins TRBV28 to TRBJ2-5, with D perhaps TRBD2 (5 bases). Germline-derived CDR1 and CDR2 are MDHEN and SYDVKM. The V end lost 5 bases, the J end lost 1 base, and 14 bases lay between the germline ends. This CDR3 region has 15 residues. The CDR3 sequence: CASSPGLAAQETQYF. CDR3 DNA: TGTGCCAGCAGTCCCGGACTTGCGGCCCAAGAGACCCAGTACTTC.

This clonotype has a count of ten or more. The rearrangement links TRBV7-6 to TRBJ2-3, with 8 bases that match TRBD2. Germline loops: CDR1 SGHVS, CDR2 FNYEAQ. The CDR3 covers 15 residues. V gave up 2 bases and J gave up 5 bases; unmatched junction bases: 6. DNA of the CDR3: TGTGCCAGCAGCTTAATGCGGGGGGTGGGAGATACGCAGTATTTT. This gives the protein CASSLMRGVGDTQYF. Combining the CDR3 with reference TRBV7-6 and TRBJ2-3 gives the whole variable domain GAGVSQSPRYKVTKRGQDVALRCDPISGHVSLYWYRQALGQGPEFLTYFNYEAQQDKSGLPNDRFSAERPEGSISTLTIQRTEQRDSAMYRCASSLMRGVGDTQYFGPGTRLTVL.

The sample holds many counts of this clonotype. V usage is TRBV10-3 and J usage is TRBJ1-6; the match to TRBD1 covers 7 bases. Germline loops: CDR1 ENHRY, CDR2 SYGVKD. This CDR3 spans 17 amino acids. The V segment lost 4 bases and the J segment 0 bases; nucleotides outside the gene matches: 6. CDR3 region: CAISAQQGSSYNSPLHF. Written as DNA, the CDR3 is TGTGCCATCAGTGCCCAACAGGGGAGCTCCTATAATTCACCCCTCCACTTT.

This clonotype occurred many times. This rearrangement joins TRBV19 to TRBJ2-1; 9 bases fit TRBD2. The CDR3 is 15 residues long. Germline CDR1 LNHDA, CDR2 SQIVND (reference sequence). J gave up 3 bases and V 7 bases, and 7 bases lay outside the gene matches. DNA for the CDR3: TGTGCCAGTAAGACTAGCGGAGGTTTCTACAATGAGCAGTTCTTC. Amino acids: CASKTSGGFYNEQFF.

This clonotype showed up many times. The chain links TRBV27 to TRBJ1-1; 8 nucleotides align to TRBD1. In germline, CDR1 is MNHEY, CDR2 SMNVEV (reference sequence). This CDR3 has 17 residues. Unmatched junction bases numbered 13, after V lost 3 bases and J lost 4 bases. CDR3 region: CASSFLPTGVRSTEAFF. The CDR3 bases are TGTGCCAGCAGTTTTTTACCGACAGGGGTCAGAAGCACTGAAGCTTTCTTT.

The sample holds a few counts of this clonotype. This chain connects TRBV9 to TRBJ2-2, with 8 bases fitting TRBD2. The CDR3 runs 16 residues. Germline CDR1 reads SGDLS; CDR2 reads YYNGEE. J lost 0 bases, V lost 4 bases, and 5 bases had no gene match. The chain's CDR3 is CASSTRLAPNTGELFF. CDR3 sequence (DNA): TGTGCCAGCAGCACCCGACTAGCGCCGAACACCGGGGAGCTGTTTTTT. Filled out from reference TRBV9 and TRBJ2-2, the complete variable domain reads DSGVTQTPKHLITATGQRVTLRCSPRSGDLSVYWYQQSLDQGLQFLIQYYNGEERAKGNILERFSAQQFPDLHSELNLSSLELGDSALYFCASSTRLAPNTGELFFGEGSRLTVL.

This clonotype showed up many times. V usage is TRBV9 and J usage is TRBJ1-1; D ambiguous. CDR1 and CDR2 (germline): SGDLS, YYNGEE. This CDR3 comprises 13 residues. Trimming took 10 bases from V and 1 from J, leaving 14 bases between them. The CDR3 DNA follows: TGTGCCTCCTCCCGGGAGTCGAACACTGAAGCTTTCTTT. This sequence encodes CASSRESNTEAFF.

This clonotype was counted ten times or more. The CDR3 DNA is TGTGCCAGCAGCCTCACGAGAACCTACGAGCAGTACTTC. This encodes CASSLTRTYEQYF. The chain recombines TRBV7-2 with TRBJ2-7; D is ambiguous. V dropped 5 bases and J dropped 2 bases, with 10 bases sitting between them. CDR3 length: 13 amino acids. Germline CDR1 is SGHTA and CDR2 is FQGNSA.

There are many counts of this clonotype. The rearrangement uses TRBV11-2 and TRBJ1-2, with 7 bases identical to TRBD1. The CDR3 extends over 16 amino acids. After removal of 5 bases from V and 4 bases from J, the junction contained 13 bases not matched to a gene. Germline lookup yields CDR1 SGHAT and CDR2 FQNNGV. CDR3 coding DNA: TGTGCCAGCAGCCACGCAGATGACAGGGTTCCCTATGGCTACACCTTC. Amino acid sequence: CASSHADDRVPYGYTF.

This clonotype occurred a few times. The chain joins TRBV12-3 or TRBV12-4 to TRBJ2-2; 7 nucleotides line up with TRBD2. With V trimmed by 3 bases and J by 5 bases, 6 bases remained unmatched. The CDR3 is 15 amino acids. The CDR3 loop reads CASSFEAGRTGELFF. CDR3 coding DNA: TGTGCCAGCAGTTTTGAAGCGGGAAGGACCGGGGAGCTGTTTTTT.

This chain uses TRBV29-1 with TRBJ2-3; D is unclear. Trimming pared 3 bases from V and 0 bases from J, leaving 13 bases between. The CDR3 covers 15 residues. Per the germline V gene, CDR1 is SQVTM and CDR2 is ANQGSEA. In nucleotides, the CDR3 is TGCAGCGTTGATGGCAACTGGGGAAGCACAGATACGCAGTATTTT. It codes for CSVDGNWGSTDTQYF.

This clonotype was observed many times. This chain connects TRBV6-2 or TRBV6-3 to TRBJ2-2; 10 bases match TRBD2. The germline CDR1 and CDR2 sequences are MNHEY and SVGEGT. With V trimmed by 2 bases and J by 1 base, 7 bases remained unmatched. The CDR3 is 18 amino acids. The CDR3 DNA follows: TGTGCCAGCAGTTACATTACTAGCGGGGACGTGAACACCGGGGAGCTGTTTTTT. It specifies CASSYITSGDVNTGELFF.

This clonotype was found a few times. The CDR3 loop is CSARDREGVWEKLFF. DNA of the CDR3: TGCAGTGCTAGAGATAGGGAGGGGGTCTGGGAAAAACTGTTTTTT. The chain combines TRBV20-1 with TRBJ1-4; a weak D match, TRBD1 (6 bases). The germline CDR1 and CDR2 sequences are DFQATT and SNEGSKA (reference sequence). The CDR3 has 15 amino acids. Trimming cost V 0 bases and J 8 bases, with 16 bases left between them.

J is TRBJ2-3 and V is TRBV4-3; 10 bases align to TRBD2. The CDR3 contains 17 residues. Per germline, CDR1 LGHNA and CDR2 YSLEER. Trimming cost V 4 bases and J 1 base; bases outside gene matches: 8. The CDR3 coding sequence is TGCGCCAGCAGCCTGGGTGGAGGGACTAGCGGCACAGATACGCAGTATTTT. Translation: CASSLGGGTSGTDTQYF.

Many counts were recorded for this clonotype. J is TRBJ2-1 and V is TRBV6-2 or TRBV6-3; D uncertain. Trimming cost V 2 bases and J 5 bases, with 16 bases left between them. CDR3 length: 16 residues. Per germline, CDR1 MNHEY and CDR2 SVGEGT. The CDR3 spells CASSYGRRPIHNEQFF. The CDR3 DNA sequence: TGTGCCAGCAGTTACGGGCGCAGGCCTATCCACAATGAGCAGTTCTTC.

This chain links TRBV6-6 with TRBJ1-3; unclear D gene. The germline V and J ends were trimmed by 5 bases and 0 bases, with 14 bases remaining between them. Germline lookup yields CDR1 MNHNY and CDR2 SVGAGI (reference sequence). The CDR3 sequence is 16 residues long. In DNA, the CDR3 is TGTGCCAGCAGTAAGATGGTGCCTACCTCTGGAAACACCATATATTTT. Translating gives CASSKMVPTSGNTIYF.

V and J are TRBV6-2 or TRBV6-3 and TRBJ2-1; tentative D call: TRBD2 (5 bases). The germline V gene encodes CDR1 MNHEY and CDR2 SVGEGT. V lost 5 bases and J lost 3, with 17 bases in between. The CDR3 extends over 16 amino acids. CDR3 in amino acids: CASSTRLATYYNEQFF. CDR3 nucleotide sequence: TGTGCCAGCAGTACCAGGCTAGCAACCTACTACAATGAGCAGTTCTTC.

This clonotype appeared many times. The CDR3 region is CSARDQGQPQHF. The CDR3 DNA is TGCAGTGCTAGAGATCAAGGACAGCCCCAGCATTTT. The chain couples TRBV20-1 to TRBJ1-5; D is unresolved. Germline V gives CDR1 DFQATT, CDR2 SNEGSKA (reference sequence). The CDR3 loop spans 12 amino acids. V lost 0 bases to trimming and J lost 7 bases, with 7 bases between them.